The 10 T cell receptor beta chains below all came from one sample that was sequenced in a study of identical twins. TCRdb redid the calling of the 5' RACE reads with MiXCR, one entry per CDR3 protein. The data show 1.5 million or so distinct CDR3 sequences, 25% to 35% seen once. Sequencing was carried out using cord blood. The receptor set was obtained from a newborn girl in good health.

This chain links TRBV20-1 with TRBJ2-1; D is unclear. Trimming cost V 8 bases and J 3 bases, with 14 bases left between them. The CDR3 is 13 amino acids. The V gene's germline CDR1 is DFQATT and CDR2 SNEGSKA (reference sequence). The CDR3 reads CSSPWAHYNEQFF. The CDR3 coding sequence is TGCAGTAGTCCCTGGGCACACTACAATGAGCAGTTCTTC.

This clonotype has a handful of counts. The chain couples TRBV11-3 to TRBJ2-1; D unclear. Germline CDR1 SGHNT, CDR2 YENEEA. The ends were cut back, 0 bases at V and 6 bases at J, with 6 bases in the middle. CDR3 size: 13 residues. This CDR3 reads CASSLDVSNEQFF. As DNA, the CDR3 is TGTGCCAGCAGCTTAGATGTTAGCAATGAGCAGTTCTTC.

This clonotype was detected only a few times. This sequence joins TRBV4-1 and TRBJ2-3; 12 nucleotides agree with TRBD2. V dropped 5 bases and J dropped 6; count of bases not matched to a gene: 6. CDR1 MGHRA and CDR2 YSYEKL come from the germline V gene. The CDR3 is 15 amino acids. CDR3 DNA sequence: TGCGCCAGCAGCACAGGACTAGCGGGGAGGGATACGCAGTATTTT. This translates into CASSTGLAGRDTQYF.

The chain recombines TRBV7-2 with TRBJ2-7; no firm D call. The ends were cut back, 0 bases at V and 4 bases at J, with 13 bases in the middle. CDR3 length: 15 residues. CDR1 and CDR2 (germline): SGHTA, FQGNSA. The CDR3 protein is CASSLAASIPYEQYF. The CDR3 DNA is TGTGCCAGCAGCTTAGCTGCTTCCATACCATACGAGCAGTACTTC.

The chain combines TRBV19 with TRBJ1-2; D might be TRBD1 (6 bases). Germline CDR1 reads LNHDA; CDR2 reads SQIVND (reference sequence). V lost 7 bases and J 4 bases, leaving 19 bases between the germline ends. The CDR3 has 15 amino acids. CDR3 amino acids: CASIPRDNFLYGYTF. The DNA of the CDR3 is TGTGCCAGTATCCCCCGGGACAACTTCCTCTATGGCTACACCTTC.

This clonotype was observed at least ten times. This chain connects TRBV12-3 or TRBV12-4 to TRBJ2-1; 9 bases are shared with TRBD2. The DNA matches TRBJ2-7 better at its end, which makes the J call doubtful. This CDR3 region has 13 residues. The CDR3 nucleotides read TGTGCCAGCAGCCTAGCGGGGAACAATGAGCAGTACTTC. Encoded protein: CASSLAGNNEQYF.

This clonotype has a count of ten or more. The chain has TRBV12-3 or TRBV12-4 and TRBJ1-2, with a tentative D call TRBD1 (6 bases). The CDR3 consists of 13 residues. V was cut by 3 bases and J by 4 bases, with 9 bases left in between. The CDR3, as DNA: TGTGCCAGCAGTTTGGGCAGGGGCTATGGCTACACCTTC. It codes for CASSLGRGYGYTF.

Note on this clonotype: A much larger clone differs from this one at a single base, so this may be a read error. The rearrangement joins TRBV12-3 or TRBV12-4 to TRBJ2-2; D might be TRBD2 (6 bases). CDR3 length equals 13 residues. Here the CDR3 DNA reads TGTGCCAGCAGTTTAGCAGTTACCGGGGGGCTGTTTTTT. It specifies CASSLAVTGGLFF.

V and J are TRBV2 and TRBJ1-4; D unresolved. In germline, CDR1 is SNHLY, CDR2 FYNNEI. The ends were cut back, 6 bases at V and 8 bases at J, with 25 bases in the middle. This CDR3 is built from 17 residues. This CDR3 reads CASRDGRLIVELEKLFF. The CDR3 bases are TGTGCCAGCAGGGATGGTCGACTAATAGTCGAATTGGAAAAACTGTTTTTT.

This chain connects TRBV3-1 to TRBJ1-1, with no clear D. V was trimmed by 2 bases and J by 6 bases, leaving 13 bases between them. The CDR3 is 14 amino acids. Germline V CDR1 and CDR2: LGHDT, YNNKEL (reference sequence). CDR3 nucleotides: TGTGCCAGCAGCCAACCAAACGAGGCCCCTGAAGCTTTCTTT. Translation: CASSQPNEAPEAFF.